Only one count was recorded for the clone carrying this T cell receptor (beta chain). Each sample came from a Caucasian adult donor living in Nashville, Tennessee. This entry comes from a study of shared clonotypes between healthy human individuals. Germline V gene data show CDR1 as SGHTA and CDR2 as FQGNSA. The CDR3 contains 15 residues. Trimming removed 3 bases at V and 3 bases at J, with 12 bases between. The method was immunoSEQ multiplex PCR; TCRdb's version includes in-frame clones alone and lacks a portion of them. Altogether about 2.3 million clones are present, approximately 90% being singletons, with the ten largest covering around 0.38%.

The rearrangement joins TRBV7-2 to TRBJ1-5; D is uncertain. This TCR derives from a man aged 18 to 29 in good health. Some clones in this sample may be carry-over from other donors' samples. Sequencing was done on a sample of naive CD4+ T cells from PBMCs. Subset: CD45RA+ positively selected. CDR3 bases: TGTGCCAGCAGCTTGTATCATCAAACCAATCAGCCCCAGCATTTT. Amino acids: CASSLYHQTNQPQHF.